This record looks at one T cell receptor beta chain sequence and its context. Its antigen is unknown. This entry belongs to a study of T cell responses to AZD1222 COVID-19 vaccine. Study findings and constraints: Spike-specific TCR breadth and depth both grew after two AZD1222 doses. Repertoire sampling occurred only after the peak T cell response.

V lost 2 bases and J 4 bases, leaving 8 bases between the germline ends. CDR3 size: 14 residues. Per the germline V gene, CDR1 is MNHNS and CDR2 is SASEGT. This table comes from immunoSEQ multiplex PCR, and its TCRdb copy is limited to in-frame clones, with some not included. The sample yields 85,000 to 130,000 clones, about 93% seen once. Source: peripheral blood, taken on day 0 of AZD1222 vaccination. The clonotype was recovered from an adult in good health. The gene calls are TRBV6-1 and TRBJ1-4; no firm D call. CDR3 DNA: TGTGCCAGCAGTGAACGGTTTTATAATGAAAAACTGTTTTTT. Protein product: CASSERFYNEKLFF.